This T cell receptor (beta chain) was found in a study of blood T cell repertoires in COVID-19. Original handling: Estimation of nucleated cell counts relied on the amplification of reference gene primers. Repertoires were generated with immunoSEQ multiplex PCR, while TCRdb's copy carries only in-frame clones and drops some. D and trimming were read from the DNA, whereas the V and J calls and clone size are those reported in that table. The data show a few hundred thousand clones, about nine tenths seen once. The sequence was obtained from a woman aged 40 to 50 with acute COVID-19. Sequenced material: PBMCs or T cells enriched from blood (not recorded which).

The chain's CDR3 is CASSESRVADPYEQYF. CDR3 in DNA: TGCGCCAGCAGTGAGTCGCGGGTAGCGGACCCCTACGAGCAGTACTTC. The V call is TRBV10-1, the J call TRBJ2-7, with D possibly being TRBD2 (6 bases). The CDR3 extends over 16 amino acids. V shed 0 bases and J shed 2 bases, with 14 bases lying between them. Per germline, CDR1 WNHNN and CDR2 SYGVQD (reference sequence).